The rows below give T cell receptor beta chains drawn from one sample of a study of blood T cell repertoires in COVID-19. TCRdb keeps only in-frame clones here, not all; method: immunoSEQ multiplex PCR. The sample consists of roughly 250,000 clones, roughly 91% of them appearing once. Sequenced sample: PBMCs or T cells enriched from blood (not recorded which). Receptor source: a woman aged 40-49 years with acute COVID-19. Each CDR3 is given with its conserved first and last residue. The D gene is left open where the match is weak. Clone size, where shown, is once, few, many, or a class for clones that have expanded.

TRBV7-9	TRBJ1-2	NA	NA	CASSLPDFGGYTF	TGTGCCAGCAGCCTCCCAGACTTCGGGGGCTACACCTTC
TRBV27	TRBJ1-1	TRBD1	NA	CASSSANRGSEAFF	TGTGCCAGCAGTTCGGCAAACAGGGGAAGTGAAGCTTTCTTT
TRBV4-3	TRBJ1-2	NA	NA	CASSQASNYGYTF	TGCGCCAGCAGCCAAGCCAGTAACTATGGCTACACCTTC
TRBV7-9	TRBJ1-2	NA	NA	CASSLDGLYGYTF	TGTGCCAGCAGCTTAGACGGACTCTATGGCTACACCTTC
TRBV7-6	TRBJ2-1	TRBD2	once	CASSLNGGSSYNEQFF	TGTGCCAGCAGCTTAAACGGGGGGAGCTCCTACAATGAGCAGTTCTTC
TRBV6-5	TRBJ1-1	TRBD1	NA	CASSKRQGSTEAFF	TGTGCCAGCAGTAAGAGACAGGGCTCCACTGAAGCTTTCTTT
TRBV30	TRBJ2-7	TRBD1	NA	CAWGTDRVATEQYF	TGTGCCTGGGGAACAGACAGGGTTGCAACCGAGCAGTACTTC
TRBV5-4	TRBJ2-3	TRBD2	NA	CASSLGLAGADTQYF	TGTGCCAGCAGCTTGGGACTAGCGGGAGCAGATACGCAGTATTTT
TRBV10-3	TRBJ1-5	NA	NA	CAISEQGGNQPQHF	TGTGCCATCAGTGAGCAAGGGGGCAATCAGCCCCAGCATTTT
TRBV4-2	TRBJ2-1	TRBD2	few	CASSQEASSGNNEQFF	TGTGCCAGCAGCCAAGAGGCGTCTAGCGGTAACAATGAGCAGTTCTTC
TRBV11-2	TRBJ1-3	TRBD1	NA	CASSLRTGGGDTIYF	TGTGCCAGCAGCCTCCGGACAGGTGGCGGTGACACCATATATTTT
TRBV7-8	TRBJ2-7	NA	NA	CASSLVEISEQYF	TGTGCCAGCAGCTTAGTGGAGATCTCCGAGCAGTACTTC
TRBV4-2	TRBJ1-6	NA	NA	CASSQDRGYNSPLHF	TGTGCCAGCAGCCAAGATCGAGGATACAATTCACCCCTCCACTTT
TRBV6-6	TRBJ2-2	TRBD2	NA	CASSRRSSGGLSGELFF	TGTGCCAGCAGTCGCCGCTCTAGCGGGGGGTTATCCGGGGAGCTGTTTTTT
TRBV6-5	TRBJ1-1	NA	NA	CASSSSAFPEAFF	TGTGCCAGCAGTAGCTCAGCGTTCCCTGAAGCTTTCTTT
TRBV6-1	TRBJ2-6	NA	few	CASSENPGPGANVLTF	TGTGCCAGCAGTGAGAACCCAGGGCCTGGGGCCAACGTCCTGACTTTC